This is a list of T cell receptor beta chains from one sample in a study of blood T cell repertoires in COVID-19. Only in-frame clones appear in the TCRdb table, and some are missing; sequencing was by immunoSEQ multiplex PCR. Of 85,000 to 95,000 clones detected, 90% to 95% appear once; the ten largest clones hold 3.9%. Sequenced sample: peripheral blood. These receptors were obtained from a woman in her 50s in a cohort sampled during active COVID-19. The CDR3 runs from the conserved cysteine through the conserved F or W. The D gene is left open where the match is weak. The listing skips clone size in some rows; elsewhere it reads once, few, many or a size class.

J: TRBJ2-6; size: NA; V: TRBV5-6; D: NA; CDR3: CASSPRSWGVRSGANVLTF; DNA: TGTGCCAGCAGCCCACGCTCCTGGGGGGTGAGATCTGGGGCCAACGTCCTGACTTTC
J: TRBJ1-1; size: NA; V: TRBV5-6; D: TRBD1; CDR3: CASSLGRDSAGAFF; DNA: TGTGCCAGCAGCCTCGGAAGGGACAGCGCAGGAGCTTTCTTT
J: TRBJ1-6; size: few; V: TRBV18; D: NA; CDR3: CASSPPGTVNSPLHF; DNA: TGTGCCAGCTCACCACCGGGCACGGTTAATTCACCCCTCCACTTT
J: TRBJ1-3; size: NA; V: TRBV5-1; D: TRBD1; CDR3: CASSPEHQGASGNTIYF; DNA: TGCGCCAGCAGTCCCGAACATCAGGGGGCTAGTGGAAACACCATATATTTT
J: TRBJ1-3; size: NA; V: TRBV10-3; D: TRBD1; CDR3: CAISAGTASGNTIYF; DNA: TGTGCCATCAGTGCAGGGACAGCCTCTGGAAACACCATATATTTT
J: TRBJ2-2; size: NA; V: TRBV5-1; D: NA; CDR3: CASNGEEDTGELFF; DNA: TGCGCCAGCAATGGAGAAGAGGACACCGGGGAGCTGTTTTTT
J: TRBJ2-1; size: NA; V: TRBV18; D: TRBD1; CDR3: CASHHRIGTGFFNEQFF; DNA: TGTGCCAGCCACCATCGGATCGGGACAGGATTTTTCAATGAGCAGTTCTTC
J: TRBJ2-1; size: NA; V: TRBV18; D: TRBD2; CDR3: CASSPAGGGIHNEQFF; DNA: TGTGCCAGCTCACCAGCCGGGGGAGGGATCCACAATGAGCAGTTCTTC
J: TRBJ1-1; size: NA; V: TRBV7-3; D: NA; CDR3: CASSLTRNTEAFF; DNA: TGTGCCAGCAGCTTAACCAGGAACACTGAAGCTTTCTTT
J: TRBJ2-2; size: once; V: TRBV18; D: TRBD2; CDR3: CASSPLGGDTGELFF; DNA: TGTGCCAGCTCACCTTTGGGAGGGGACACCGGGGAGCTGTTTTTT
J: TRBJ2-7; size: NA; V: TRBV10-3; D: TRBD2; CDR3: CAISPAGVSGDFYEQYF; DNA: TGTGCCATCAGCCCCGCGGGGGTTAGCGGGGATTTCTACGAGCAGTACTTC
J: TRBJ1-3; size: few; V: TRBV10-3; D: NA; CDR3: CAIIQGNTIYF; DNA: TGTGCCATCATTCAGGGAAACACCATATATTTT
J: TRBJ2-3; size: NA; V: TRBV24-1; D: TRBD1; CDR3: CATRGTGVTDTQYF; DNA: TGTGCCACCAGAGGGACAGGGGTTACAGATACGCAGTATTTT
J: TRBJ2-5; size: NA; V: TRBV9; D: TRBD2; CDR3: CASSVVIAGMETQYF; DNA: TGTGCCAGCAGCGTAGTAATAGCGGGAATGGAGACCCAGTACTTC
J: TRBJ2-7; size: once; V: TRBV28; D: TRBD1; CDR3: CASSTRQGYYEQYF; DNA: TGTGCCAGCAGTACTAGACAGGGGTACTACGAGCAGTACTTC
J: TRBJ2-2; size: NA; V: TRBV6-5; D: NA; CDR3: CASSYSGGSGTGELFF; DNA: TGTGCCAGCAGTTACTCCGGTGGGAGCGGGACCGGGGAGCTGTTTTTT
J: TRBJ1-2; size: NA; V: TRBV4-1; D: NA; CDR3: CASSRGQTNYGYTF; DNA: TGCGCCAGCAGCCGCGGACAGACTAACTATGGCTACACCTTC
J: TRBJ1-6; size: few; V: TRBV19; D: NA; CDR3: CASSIAARARNSPLHF; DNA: TGTGCCAGTAGTATAGCCGCGAGGGCGAGAAATTCACCCCTCCACTTT
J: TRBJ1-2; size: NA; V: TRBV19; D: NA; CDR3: CASLPAGGLDYGYTF; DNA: TGTGCCAGTCTCCCCGCTGGGGGCTTAGACTATGGCTACACCTTC
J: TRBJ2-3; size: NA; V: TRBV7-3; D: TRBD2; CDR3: CASSATSGSSTDTQYF; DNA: TGTGCCAGCAGCGCTACTAGCGGGTCTAGCACAGATACGCAGTATTTT
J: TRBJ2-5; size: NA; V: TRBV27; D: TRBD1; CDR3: CASSEQGAGETQYF; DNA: TGTGCCAGCAGTGAACAGGGGGCGGGAGAGACCCAGTACTTC
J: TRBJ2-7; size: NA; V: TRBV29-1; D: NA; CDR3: CSVQRDTFYEQYF; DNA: TGCAGCGTCCAACGGGACACCTTTTACGAGCAGTACTTC
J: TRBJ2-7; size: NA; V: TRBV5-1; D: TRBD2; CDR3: CASRVAGGTYSYEQYF; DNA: TGCGCCAGCAGAGTAGCGGGAGGTACTTACTCCTACGAGCAGTACTTC
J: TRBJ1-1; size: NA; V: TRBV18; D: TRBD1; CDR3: CASSPFSTGHRDTEAFF; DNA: TGTGCCAGCTCACCCTTCTCGACAGGGCACCGTGACACTGAAGCTTTCTTT
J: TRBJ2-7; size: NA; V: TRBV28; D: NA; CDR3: CASSLGARPTYEQYF; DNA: TGTGCCAGCAGTTTAGGGGCCCGACCCACCTACGAGCAGTACTTC
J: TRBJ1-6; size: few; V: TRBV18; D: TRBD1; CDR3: CASSPTGQGENSPLHF; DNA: TGTGCCAGCTCACCTACGGGACAGGGGGAAAATTCACCCCTCCACTTT
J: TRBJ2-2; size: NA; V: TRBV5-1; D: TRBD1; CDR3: CASSLKGTGAGELFF; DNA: TGCGCCAGCAGCTTGAAAGGGACAGGGGCCGGGGAGCTGTTTTTT
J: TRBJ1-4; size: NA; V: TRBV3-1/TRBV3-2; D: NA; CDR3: CASSPADYLFLRPKLFF; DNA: TGTGCCAGCAGCCCGGCGGACTACCTGTTCTTACGCCCTAAACTGTTTTTT
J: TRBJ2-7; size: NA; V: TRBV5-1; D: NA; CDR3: CASSSSGTYSYEQYF; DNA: TGCGCCAGCAGCTCGTCCGGGACTTATTCCTACGAGCAGTACTTC
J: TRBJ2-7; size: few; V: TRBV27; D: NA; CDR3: CASRRDTQGPYEQYF; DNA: TGTGCCAGCAGACGAGACACCCAGGGGCCCTACGAGCAGTACTTC
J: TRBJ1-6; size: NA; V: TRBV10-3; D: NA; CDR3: CAISERGLGNSPLHF; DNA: TGTGCCATCAGTGAGAGGGGTTTAGGGAATTCACCCCTCCACTTT
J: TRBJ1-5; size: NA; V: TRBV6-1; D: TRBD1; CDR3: CASSKGTGDNSNQPQHF; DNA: TGTGCCAGCAGTAAAGGGACAGGGGACAATAGCAATCAGCCCCAGCATTTT
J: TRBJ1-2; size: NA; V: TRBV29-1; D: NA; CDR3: CSAPGQSGNEGYTF; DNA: TGCAGCGCCCCGGGTCAGTCAGGGAACGAGGGCTACACCTTC
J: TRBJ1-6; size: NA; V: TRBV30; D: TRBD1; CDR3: CAWSPLPGQGAYSYNSPLHF; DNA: TGTGCCTGGAGCCCCCTTCCGGGACAGGGGGCCTACTCCTATAATTCACCCCTCCACTTT
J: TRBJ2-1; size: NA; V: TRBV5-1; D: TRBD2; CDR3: CASSLDPTGRGSYNEQFF; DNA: TGCGCCAGCAGCTTGGATCCTACGGGGAGGGGTTCCTACAATGAGCAGTTCTTC
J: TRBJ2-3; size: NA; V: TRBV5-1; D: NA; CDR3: CASSPYISGYTDTQYF; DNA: TGCGCCAGCAGCCCCTACATTAGCGGATACACAGATACGCAGTATTTT
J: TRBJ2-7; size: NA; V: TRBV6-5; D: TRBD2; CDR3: CASTPPAGGSYEQYF; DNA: TGTGCCAGCACCCCCCCGGCGGGGGGCTCCTACGAGCAGTACTTC
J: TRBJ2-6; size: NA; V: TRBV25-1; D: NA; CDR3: CAPGTYPSSGANVLTF; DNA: TGTGCCCCAGGTACGTACCCGAGCTCTGGGGCCAACGTCCTGACTTTC
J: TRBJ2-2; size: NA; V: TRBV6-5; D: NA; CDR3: CASRKTVTGELFF; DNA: TGTGCCAGCAGGAAGACAGTGACCGGGGAGCTGTTTTTT
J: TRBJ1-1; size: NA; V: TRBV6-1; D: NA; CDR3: CASSETGMNTEAFF; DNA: TGTGCCAGCAGTGAAACCGGGATGAACACTGAAGCTTTCTTT
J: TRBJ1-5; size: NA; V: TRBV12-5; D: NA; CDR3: CASGLGPVQPQHF; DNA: TGTGCTAGTGGTTTGGGCCCGGTGCAGCCCCAGCATTTT
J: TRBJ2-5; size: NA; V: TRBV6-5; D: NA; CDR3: CASNPTWTVSETQYF; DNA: TGTGCCAGCAATCCAACCTGGACAGTTTCTGAGACCCAGTACTTC
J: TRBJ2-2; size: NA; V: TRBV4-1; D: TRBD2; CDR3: CASSPFLLAANTGELFF; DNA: TGCGCCAGCAGCCCCTTCCTGCTAGCGGCAAACACCGGGGAGCTGTTTTTT
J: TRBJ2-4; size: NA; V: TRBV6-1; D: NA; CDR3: CASSEAAGFAKNIQYF; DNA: TGTGCCAGCAGTGAAGCGGCGGGTTTCGCCAAAAACATTCAGTACTTC
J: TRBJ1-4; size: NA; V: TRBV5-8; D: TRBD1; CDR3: CASSSWTGGIEKLFF; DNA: TGTGCCAGCAGCTCATGGACAGGGGGAATTGAAAAACTGTTTTTT
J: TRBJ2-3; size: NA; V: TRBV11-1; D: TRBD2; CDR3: CASSRGLAGFDTQYF; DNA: TGTGCCAGCAGCCGCGGACTAGCGGGATTTGATACGCAGTATTTT
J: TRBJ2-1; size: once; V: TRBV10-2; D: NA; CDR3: CASSESSDWNEQFF; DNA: TGCGCCAGCAGTGAGTCTAGCGATTGGAATGAGCAGTTCTTC
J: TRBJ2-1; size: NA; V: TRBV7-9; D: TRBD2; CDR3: CASSLVQRGSYNEQFF; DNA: TGTGCCAGCAGCTTAGTCCAGCGGGGCTCCTACAATGAGCAGTTCTTC
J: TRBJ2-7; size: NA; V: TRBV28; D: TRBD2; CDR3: CASSSGGRPLKQYF; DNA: TGTGCCAGCAGTTCCGGCGGGAGGCCTCTAAAGCAGTACTTC
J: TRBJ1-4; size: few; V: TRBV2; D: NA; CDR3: CASREDEKLFF; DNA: TGTGCCAGCAGGGAGGATGAAAAACTGTTTTTT
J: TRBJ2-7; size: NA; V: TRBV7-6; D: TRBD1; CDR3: CASSFINRLRTGDEQYF; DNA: TGTGCCAGCAGCTTTATAAACAGACTCAGGACAGGGGACGAGCAGTACTTC
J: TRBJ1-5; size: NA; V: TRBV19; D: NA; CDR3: CASSMGWNQPQHF; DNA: TGTGCCAGTAGTATGGGCTGGAATCAGCCCCAGCATTTT
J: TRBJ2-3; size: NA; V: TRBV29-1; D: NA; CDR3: CSVEVLETNTQYF; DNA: TGCAGCGTTGAAGTATTGGAGACCAATACGCAGTATTTT